The 27 T cell receptor beta chains given below trace back to one sample, sequenced in a study of blood T cell repertoires in COVID-19. The data were produced by immunoSEQ multiplex PCR, yet TCRdb's version contains in-frame clones alone and is incomplete. This table has some 380,000 clones, roughly 86% appearing once. Sequenced material: PBMCs or T cells enriched from blood (not recorded which). These receptors were collected from a woman aged 40 to 55 with acute COVID-19.

The chain is built from TRBV6-5 and TRBJ2-1, with D unresolved. Germline CDR1 and CDR2: MNHEY and SVGAGI. Trimming shortened V by 6 bases and J by 0 bases, and 6 bases separated the two germline ends. The CDR3 sequence is 13 residues long. CDR3 residues: CASRLRSYNEQFF. In nucleotides, the CDR3 is TGTGCCAGCAGACTCCGCTCCTACAATGAGCAGTTCTTC.

The chain couples TRBV5-1 to TRBJ1-1, with TRBD1 identical over 8 bases. The CDR3 consists of 14 residues. Losses at the gene ends were 7 bases for V and 0 bases for J; bases not matched to a gene: 5. Germline V lookup: CDR1 SGHRS, CDR2 YFSETQ. Here the CDR3 reads CASRTGIMNTEAFF. DNA for the CDR3: TGCGCCAGCCGGACAGGGATTATGAACACTGAAGCTTTCTTT.

The V call is TRBV2, the J call TRBJ2-3; 10 bases map to TRBD2. Germline-derived CDR1 and CDR2 are SNHLY and FYNNEI. This CDR3 has 16 residues. After removal of 2 bases from V and 1 base from J, the junction contained 3 bases not matched to a gene. The CDR3 DNA reads TGTGCCAGCAGTGAATTTGGGACTAGCGGCACAGATACGCAGTATTTT. Translated: CASSEFGTSGTDTQYF.

The chain has TRBV9 and TRBJ1-2; 9 nucleotides line up with TRBD1. The V segment lost 4 bases and the J segment 8 bases; nucleotides outside the gene matches: 9. CDR3 length equals 14 residues. Germline-derived CDR1 and CDR2 are SGDLS and YYNGEE. The CDR3 region has the DNA TGTGCCAGCAGCCCAACCGGGACAGGGAGCGGCTACACCTTC. This translates into CASSPTGTGSGYTF. Combining the CDR3 with reference TRBV9 and TRBJ1-2 gives the whole variable domain DSGVTQTPKHLITATGQRVTLRCSPRSGDLSVYWYQQSLDQGLQFLIQYYNGEERAKGNILERFSAQQFPDLHSELNLSSLELGDSALYFCASSPTGTGSGYTFGSGTRLTVV.

The genes are TRBV18 and TRBJ1-1, with 12 bases that match TRBD1. CDR1 KGHSH and CDR2 LQKENI come from the germline V gene. There are 17 residues in the CDR3. After removal of 0 bases from V and 4 bases from J, the junction contained 6 bases not matched to a gene. In DNA, the CDR3 is TGTGCCAGCTCACCACCCCGGGACAGGGGGCAGGGCACTGAAGCTTTCTTT. This gives the protein CASSPPRDRGQGTEAFF.

This clone was seen once. The rearrangement links TRBV9 to TRBJ1-1, with 7 positions matching TRBD1. The CDR3 sequence is 16 residues long. Germline lookup yields CDR1 SGDLS and CDR2 YYNGEE. Losses at the gene ends were 0 bases for V and 3 bases for J; bases not matched to a gene: 8. CDR3 bases: TGTGCCAGCAGCGTAGCTACGCGACAGGGTCACACTGAAGCTTTCTTT. Its translation is CASSVATRQGHTEAFF.

V is TRBV10-3 and J is TRBJ2-7; D unresolved. Between the trimmed V and J ends, which lost 4 bases and 3 bases, there was a span of 16 bases. Germline lookup yields CDR1 ENHRY and CDR2 SYGVKD. The CDR3 consists of 15 residues. In nucleotides, the CDR3 is TGTGCCATCAGTGGAGAGGTGACTGCTCTCTACGAGCAGTACTTC. It yields the protein CAISGEVTALYEQYF.

The chain has TRBV4-1 and TRBJ2-7; D is perhaps TRBD2 (6 bases). Germline-derived CDR1 and CDR2 are MGHRA and YSYEKL. The CDR3 is made up of 17 amino acids. Trimming cost V 0 bases and J 2 bases, with 17 bases left between them. CDR3 sequence reads: CASSQDSPASEAYEQYF. The CDR3, as DNA: TGCGCCAGCAGCCAAGATTCCCCGGCTAGCGAGGCCTACGAGCAGTACTTC.

J is TRBJ1-1 and V is TRBV30, with D perhaps matching TRBD1 (6 bases). Between the trimmed V and J ends, which lost 4 bases and 3 bases, there was a span of 15 bases. CDR3 length equals 14 residues. CDR1 is GTSNPN, CDR2 SVGIG, per germline (reference sequence). The CDR3 DNA reads TGTGCCTGGACCAGGGACACGGCTTACACTGAAGCTTTCTTT. Translating it yields CAWTRDTAYTEAFF.

The rearrangement uses TRBV19 and TRBJ1-1; a weak D match, TRBD1 (5 bases). Trimming stripped 4 bases from V and 6 bases from J, with 12 bases between. This CDR3 spans 13 amino acids. The V gene's germline CDR1 is LNHDA and CDR2 SQIVND (reference sequence). The CDR3: CASSTGGFAEAFF. The CDR3 nucleotides read TGTGCCAGTAGTACGGGGGGGTTCGCTGAAGCTTTCTTT.

The chain employs TRBV9 and TRBJ1-5; TRBD1 might be the D (6 bases). Per the germline V gene, CDR1 is SGDLS and CDR2 is YYNGEE. The CDR3 runs to 13 residues. V shed 5 bases and J shed 5 bases, with 11 bases lying between them. The CDR3 is CASSSGVDQPQHF. DNA for the CDR3: TGTGCCAGCAGTTCAGGGGTGGATCAGCCCCAGCATTTT.

This clone was detected only once. The chain recombines TRBV12-5 with TRBJ2-2, with 8 bases identical to TRBD2. The CDR3 covers 17 residues. Germline trimming cut 7 bases from V and 1 base from J; bases unmatched to any gene: 11. Germline V gene sequence: CDR1 LGHNT, CDR2 FRNRAP. The CDR3 protein is CASALPRRGVNTGELFF. Written as DNA, the CDR3 is TGTGCTAGTGCTTTACCCCGGCGGGGGGTGAACACCGGGGAGCTGTTTTTT. The full variable domain, in which reference TRBV12-5 and TRBJ2-2 provide the parts outside the CDR3, is DARVTQTPRHKVTEMGQEVTMRCQPILGHNTVFWYRQTMMQGLELLAYFRNRAPLDDSGMPKDRFSAEMPDATLATLKIQPSEPRDSAVYFCASALPRRGVNTGELFFGEGSRLTVL.

V usage is TRBV7-8 and J usage is TRBJ1-3; the D gene is possibly TRBD1 (5 bases). There are 14 residues in the CDR3. Trimming removed 5 bases from V and 0 bases from J, with 8 bases in between. Germline V gene lookup returns CDR1 SGHVS and CDR2 FQNEAQ. The CDR3 here is CASSLTVSGNTIYF. As DNA, the CDR3 is TGTGCCAGCAGCCTGACAGTCTCTGGAAACACCATATATTTT.

The chain's CDR3 is CASSIGGRDVNYGYTF. Here the CDR3 DNA reads TGTGCCAGTAGTATCGGTGGGAGAGACGTTAACTATGGCTACACCTTC. The V and J genes are TRBV19 and TRBJ1-2; D remains unclear. Trimming took 3 bases from V and 1 from J, leaving 15 bases between them. The CDR3 covers 16 residues. Germline V gives CDR1 LNHDA, CDR2 SQIVND (reference sequence). The full variable domain, rest sourced from reference TRBV19 and TRBJ1-2, is DGGITQSPKYLFRKEGQNVTLSCEQNLNHDAMYWYRQDPGQGLRLIYYSQIVNDFQKGDIAEGYSVSREKKESFPLTVTSAQKNPTAFYLCASSIGGRDVNYGYTFGSGTRLTVV.

The chain joins TRBV5-6 to TRBJ1-1; 7 nucleotides line up with TRBD1. In germline, CDR1 is SGHDT, CDR2 YYEEEE. The ends lost 4 bases at V and 1 base at J; junction bases unmatched: 7. The CDR3 runs to 15 residues. The CDR3 region is CASSRQGPANTEAFF. CDR3 coding DNA: TGTGCCAGCAGCAGACAGGGCCCCGCGAACACTGAAGCTTTCTTT.

This clone is a singleton in its sample. The chain joins TRBV5-4 to TRBJ2-3, with D uncertain. V was pared by 1 base and J by 6 bases, with 9 bases between. CDR1 and CDR2 (germline): SGHNT, YYREEE (reference sequence). This CDR3 spans 13 amino acids. The CDR3 DNA reads TGTGCCAGCAGCTTGATACTCGGGGATACGCAGTATTTT. This codes for CASSLILGDTQYF.

Comments on this clone: An end of the junction differs from the germline gene, which may be a read error. This sample includes further DNA sequences coding for the same CDR3. This chain links TRBV18 with TRBJ1-4; D not resolved. This CDR3 is 14 amino acids long. The germline CDR1 and CDR2 sequences are KGHSH and LQKENI. The CDR3 protein is CASSPPSRNEKLFF. The CDR3 DNA reads TGCGCCAGCTCACCACCTTCTAGAAATGAAAAACTGTTTTTT. The full variable domain, with the rest looked up from reference TRBV18 and TRBJ1-4, is NAGVMQNPRHLVRRRGQEARLRCSPMKGHSHVYWYRQLPEEGLKFMVYLQKENIIDESGMPKERFSAEFPKEGPSILRIQQVVRGDSAAYFCASSPPSRNEKLFFGSGTQLSVL.

The chain recombines TRBV18 with TRBJ2-1, with D perhaps TRBD1 (5 bases). Germline values: CDR1 KGHSH, CDR2 LQKENI. The CDR3 length is 11 residues. V lost 2 bases and J 10 bases, leaving 6 bases between the germline ends. Written as DNA, the CDR3 is TGTGCCAGCTCACCAGACAGAGAGCAGTTCTTC. This codes for CASSPDREQFF.

The chain employs TRBV5-6 and TRBJ2-3, with 9 bases that match TRBD1. This CDR3 is 14 amino acids long. V shed 4 bases, J shed 6 bases, and the junction held 6 bases outside the gene matches. CDR1 is SGHDT and CDR2 is YYEEEE in the germline V gene. This chain's CDR3 is CASSQGQGMDTQYF. The CDR3 bases are TGTGCCAGCAGCCAAGGACAGGGGATGGATACGCAGTATTTT.

The chain is built from TRBV6-1 and TRBJ2-6, with 7 bases matching TRBD1. The CDR3 is 17 amino acids. J lost 3 bases, V lost 0 bases, and 5 bases had no gene match. From germline, CDR1 is MNHNS and CDR2 SASEGT. The CDR3 loop is CASSEALDRVGANVLTF. CDR3 nucleotide sequence: TGTGCCAGCAGTGAAGCACTAGACAGGGTTGGGGCCAACGTCCTGACTTTC.

The chain recombines TRBV20-1 with TRBJ1-1; 9 nucleotides align to TRBD1. Germline loops: CDR1 DFQATT, CDR2 SNEGSKA (reference sequence). CDR3 length equals 14 residues. Losses at the gene ends were 3 bases for V and 11 bases for J; bases not matched to a gene: 13. The CDR3 nucleotides are TGCAGTGCTAGTCTCCCCGACAGGGGGATGGATGCTTTCTTT. This gives the protein CSASLPDRGMDAFF.

The J gene is TRBJ1-1, the V gene TRBV11-2; 11 nucleotides match TRBD1. Unmatched junction bases numbered 4, after V lost 3 bases and J lost 4 bases. Germline V gives CDR1 SGHAT, CDR2 FQNNGV. The CDR3 runs 15 residues. The CDR3 sequence is CASSLDRGLGTEAFF. CDR3 bases: TGTGCCAGCAGCTTGGACAGGGGGCTTGGCACTGAAGCTTTCTTT.

The V gene is TRBV7-8, the J gene TRBJ2-1, with D uncertain. CDR1 SGHVS and CDR2 FQNEAQ come from the germline V gene. Between the trimmed V and J ends, which lost 1 base and 9 bases, there was a span of 4 bases. This CDR3 has 11 amino acids. The CDR3 loop reads CASSLVGEQFF. The CDR3 bases are TGTGCCAGCAGCTTAGTCGGTGAGCAGTTCTTC.

This rearrangement joins TRBV2 to TRBJ2-7; TRBD2 aligns across 8 bases. The CDR3 has 14 residues. Germline CDR1 and CDR2: SNHLY and FYNNEI. The V segment lost 6 bases and the J segment 6 bases; nucleotides outside the gene matches: 10. CDR3 in DNA: TGTGCCAGCAGCGACAGTAGCGGGGCTGGCGAGCAGTACTTC. Translating gives CASSDSSGAGEQYF.

This chain connects TRBV9 to TRBJ2-1, with 7 positions matching TRBD2. Germline CDR1 is SGDLS and CDR2 is YYNGEE. The V gene end was trimmed by 4 bases and the J gene end by 0 bases; junction bases not matched to a gene: 4. The CDR3 totals 15 residues. The DNA for the CDR3 is TGTGCCAGCAGCCTGGGACTATCCTCCTACAATGAGCAGTTCTTC. The encoded protein is CASSLGLSSYNEQFF.

The CDR3 nucleotides read TGTGCCAGCAGTTCAGGGGGTGGGGCCCTCCACTTT. It encodes CASSSGGGALHF. The chain recombines TRBV12-3 or TRBV12-4 with TRBJ1-6; 7 bases match TRBD1. The CDR3 has 12 amino acids. With 4 bases clipped from V and 14 bases from J, the junction kept 5 bases outside the gene matches.

The chain recombines TRBV15 with TRBJ2-1, with 7 bases matching TRBD1. V shed 10 bases, J shed 6 bases, and the junction held 12 bases outside the gene matches. CDR1 LNHNV and CDR2 YYDKDF come from the germline V gene (reference sequence). CDR3 size: 14 residues. The CDR3 reads CAIGAGTALNEQFF. CDR3 sequence (DNA): TGTGCCATCGGCGCCGGGACAGCACTCAATGAGCAGTTCTTC.